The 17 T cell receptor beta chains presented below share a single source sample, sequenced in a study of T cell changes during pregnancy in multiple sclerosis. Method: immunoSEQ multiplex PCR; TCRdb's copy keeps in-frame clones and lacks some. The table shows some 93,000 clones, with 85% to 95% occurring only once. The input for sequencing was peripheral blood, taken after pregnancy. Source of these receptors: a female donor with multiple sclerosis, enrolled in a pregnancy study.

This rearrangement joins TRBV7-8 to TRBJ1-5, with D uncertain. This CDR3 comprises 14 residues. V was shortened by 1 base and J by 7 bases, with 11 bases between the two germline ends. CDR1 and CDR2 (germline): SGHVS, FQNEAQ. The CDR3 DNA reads TGTGCCAGCAGCTTAGGCCTCCATAGCCAGCCCCAGCATTTT. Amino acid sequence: CASSLGLHSQPQHF. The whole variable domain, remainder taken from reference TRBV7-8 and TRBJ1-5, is GAGVSQSPRYKVAKRGQDVALRCDPISGHVSLFWYQQALGQGPEFLTYFQNEAQLDKSGLPSDRFFAERPEGSVSTLKIQRTQQEDSAVYLCASSLGLHSQPQHFGDGTRLSIL.

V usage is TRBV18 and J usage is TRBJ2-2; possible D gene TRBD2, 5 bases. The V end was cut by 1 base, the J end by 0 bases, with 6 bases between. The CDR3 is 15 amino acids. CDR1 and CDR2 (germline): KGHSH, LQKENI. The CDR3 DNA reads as TGTGCCAGCTCACCACGGACTGCGAACACCGGGGAGCTGTTTTTT. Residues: CASSPRTANTGELFF.

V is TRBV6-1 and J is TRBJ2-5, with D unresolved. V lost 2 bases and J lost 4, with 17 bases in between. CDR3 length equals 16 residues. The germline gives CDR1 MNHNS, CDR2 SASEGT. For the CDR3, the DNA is TGTGCCAGCAGTGAAAGAGTTTATCTTACGAGAGAGACCCAGTACTTC. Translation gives CASSERVYLTRETQYF.

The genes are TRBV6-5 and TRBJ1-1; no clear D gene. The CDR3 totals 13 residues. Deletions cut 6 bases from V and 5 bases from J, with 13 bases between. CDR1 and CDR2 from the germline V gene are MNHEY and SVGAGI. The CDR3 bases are TGTGCCAGCAGATATACGGGAGTGACTGAAGCTTTCTTT. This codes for CASRYTGVTEAFF.

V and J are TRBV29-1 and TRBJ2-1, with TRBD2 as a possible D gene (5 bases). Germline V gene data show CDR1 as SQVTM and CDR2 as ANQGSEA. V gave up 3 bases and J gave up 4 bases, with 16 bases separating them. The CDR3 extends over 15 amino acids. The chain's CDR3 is CSVDGRTHTYNEQFF. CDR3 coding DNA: TGCAGCGTTGACGGAAGGACTCATACTTACAATGAGCAGTTCTTC.

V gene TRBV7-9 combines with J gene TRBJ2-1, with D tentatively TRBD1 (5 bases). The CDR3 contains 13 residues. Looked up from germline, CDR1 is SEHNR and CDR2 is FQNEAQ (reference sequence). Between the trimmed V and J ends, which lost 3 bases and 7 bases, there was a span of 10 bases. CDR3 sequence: CASSFAGWNEQFF. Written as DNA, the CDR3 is TGTGCCAGCAGCTTCGCAGGGTGGAATGAGCAGTTCTTC.

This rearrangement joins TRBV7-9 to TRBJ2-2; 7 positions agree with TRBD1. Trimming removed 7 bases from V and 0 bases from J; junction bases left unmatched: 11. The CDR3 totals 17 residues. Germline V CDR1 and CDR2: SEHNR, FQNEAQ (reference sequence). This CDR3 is CASNPGPGTANTGELFF. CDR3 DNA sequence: TGTGCCAGCAACCCAGGTCCGGGGACAGCGAACACCGGGGAGCTGTTTTTT.

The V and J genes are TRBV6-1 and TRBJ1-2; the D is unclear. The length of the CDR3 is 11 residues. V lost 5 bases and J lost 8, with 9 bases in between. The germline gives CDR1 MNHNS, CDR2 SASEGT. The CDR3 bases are TGTGCCAGCAGTTACGGGGAGGGCTACACCTTC. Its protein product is CASSYGEGYTF.

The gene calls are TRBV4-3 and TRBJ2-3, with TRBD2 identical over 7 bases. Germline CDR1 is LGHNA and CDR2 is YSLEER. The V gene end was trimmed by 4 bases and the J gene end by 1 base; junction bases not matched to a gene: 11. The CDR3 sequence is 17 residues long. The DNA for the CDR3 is TGCGCCAGCAGCCTTGGATCGGGCCGGGGGGGCACAGATACGCAGTATTTT. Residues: CASSLGSGRGGTDTQYF.

CDR3 sequence (DNA): TGTGCCAGCAGCTCGCACTCCTACTCGAACACTGAAGCTTTCTTT. It translates to CASSSHSYSNTEAFF. The V gene is TRBV13, the J gene TRBJ1-1; D unclear. CDR3 length: 15 residues. Per the germline V gene, CDR1 is PRHDT and CDR2 is FYEKMQ (reference sequence). V was shortened by 4 bases and J by 1 base, with 13 bases between the two germline ends.

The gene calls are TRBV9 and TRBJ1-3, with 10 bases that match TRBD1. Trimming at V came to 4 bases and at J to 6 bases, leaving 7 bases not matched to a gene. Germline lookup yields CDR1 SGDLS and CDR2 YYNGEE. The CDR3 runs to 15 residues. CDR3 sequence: CASSLGQGRLNTIYF. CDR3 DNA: TGTGCCAGCAGCCTGGGACAGGGGAGGTTAAACACCATATATTTT.

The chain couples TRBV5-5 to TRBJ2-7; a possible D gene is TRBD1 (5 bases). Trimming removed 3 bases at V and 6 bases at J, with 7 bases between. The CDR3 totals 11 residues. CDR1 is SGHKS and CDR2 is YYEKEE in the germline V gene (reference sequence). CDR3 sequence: CASSSGFEQYF. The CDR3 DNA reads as TGTGCCAGCAGCTCAGGGTTCGAGCAGTACTTC.

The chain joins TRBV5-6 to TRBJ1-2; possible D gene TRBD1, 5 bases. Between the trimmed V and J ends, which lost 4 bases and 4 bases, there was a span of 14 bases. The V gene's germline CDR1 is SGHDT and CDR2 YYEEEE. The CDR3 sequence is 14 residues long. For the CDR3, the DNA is TGTGCCAGCAGCCCGACGGGGGGTAGCTATGGCTACACCTTC. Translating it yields CASSPTGGSYGYTF.

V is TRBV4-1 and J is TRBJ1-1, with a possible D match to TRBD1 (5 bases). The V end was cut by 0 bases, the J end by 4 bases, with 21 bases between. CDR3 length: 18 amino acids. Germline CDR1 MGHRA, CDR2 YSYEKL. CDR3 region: CASSQDMFRDSGVTEAFF. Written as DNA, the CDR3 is TGCGCCAGCAGCCAAGATATGTTTCGTGACAGCGGGGTCACTGAAGCTTTCTTT.

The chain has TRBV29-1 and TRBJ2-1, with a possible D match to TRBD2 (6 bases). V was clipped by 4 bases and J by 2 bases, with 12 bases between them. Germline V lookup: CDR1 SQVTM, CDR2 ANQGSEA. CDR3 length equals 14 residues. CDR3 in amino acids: CSVGGREAYNEQFF. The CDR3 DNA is TGCAGCGTTGGTGGCAGGGAGGCCTACAATGAGCAGTTCTTC.

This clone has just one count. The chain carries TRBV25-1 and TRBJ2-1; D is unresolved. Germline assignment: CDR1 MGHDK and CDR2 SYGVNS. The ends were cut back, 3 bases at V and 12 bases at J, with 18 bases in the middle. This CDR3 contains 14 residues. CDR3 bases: TGTGCCAGCAGTGACCTTATGCGAGGTCACTCGCAGTTCTTC. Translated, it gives CASSDLMRGHSQFF.

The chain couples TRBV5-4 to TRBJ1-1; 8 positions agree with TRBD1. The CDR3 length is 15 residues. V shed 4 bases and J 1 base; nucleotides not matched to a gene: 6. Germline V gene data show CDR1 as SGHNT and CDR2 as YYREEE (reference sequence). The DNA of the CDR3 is TGTGCCAGCAGCCTTAACAGGGGGGCGAACACTGAAGCTTTCTTT. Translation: CASSLNRGANTEAFF.